This passage covers 31 T cell receptor beta chains from one sample sequenced in a study of shared clonotypes between healthy human individuals. TCRdb keeps only in-frame clones here, not all; method: immunoSEQ multiplex PCR. The sample records some 2,000,000 clones, less than 95% being singletons. CD45RO-negative cells were positively selected for CCR7, leaving out terminally differentiated effector memory CD45RA+ cells. The sequenced material came from naive CD8+ T cells sorted from blood. The receptor set was obtained from a young man in good health.

The V gene is TRBV9, the J gene TRBJ1-4, with D possibly matching TRBD1 (5 bases). Germline V gives CDR1 SGDLS, CDR2 YYNGEE. The CDR3 contains 14 residues. The germline V and J ends were trimmed by 4 bases and 3 bases, with 10 bases remaining between them. The CDR3 region is CASSPTGPNEKLFF. CDR3 coding DNA: TGTGCCAGCAGCCCCACAGGACCTAATGAAAAACTGTTTTTT.

V and J are TRBV7-9 and TRBJ2-1; 12 positions agree with TRBD2. Unmatched junction bases numbered 9, after V lost 10 bases and J lost 2 bases. Germline V lookup: CDR1 SEHNR, CDR2 FQNEAQ (reference sequence). The CDR3 runs 16 residues. Here the CDR3 reads CATSPGTSGPYNEQFF. The CDR3 bases are TGTGCCACCTCTCCCGGGACTAGCGGGCCCTACAATGAGCAGTTCTTC.

This chain links TRBV7-8 with TRBJ1-1, with 7 positions matching TRBD1. V shed 5 bases, J shed 5 bases, and the junction held 2 bases outside the gene matches. Germline V gene lookup returns CDR1 SGHVS and CDR2 FQNEAQ. The CDR3 length is 12 residues. CDR3: CASSTGATEAFF. As DNA, the CDR3 is TGTGCCAGCAGCACAGGGGCTACTGAAGCTTTCTTT.

This chain joins TRBV5-6 and TRBJ2-7; 7 bases fit TRBD2. The CDR3 is 14 amino acids. Germline V gives CDR1 SGHDT, CDR2 YYEEEE. J was trimmed by 3 bases and V by 3 bases; bases with no gene match: 6. The CDR3 nucleotides are TGTGCCAGCAGCTCTCTAGCGGTGGGCTACGAGCAGTACTTC. Its translation: CASSSLAVGYEQYF.

The J gene is TRBJ1-1, the V gene TRBV5-4, with 11 positions matching TRBD1. The V gene end was trimmed by 2 bases and the J gene end by 3 bases; junction bases not matched to a gene: 9. Germline CDR1 is SGHNT and CDR2 is YYREEE (reference sequence). The CDR3 consists of 17 residues. The CDR3 is CASSFWTGGAQDTEAFF. The CDR3 DNA sequence: TGTGCCAGCAGCTTCTGGACAGGGGGCGCTCAGGACACTGAAGCTTTCTTT.

A note on this clone: A much larger clone sits a single nucleotide away, making a read error possible. The same CDR3 can be traced to other DNA sequences in this sample. This chain links TRBV9 with TRBJ1-1; D remains ambiguous. Per the germline V gene, CDR1 is SGDLS and CDR2 is YYNGEE. Trimming pared 2 bases from V and 1 base from J, leaving 6 bases between. The CDR3 loop spans 13 amino acids. The DNA of the CDR3 is TGTGCCAGCAGCGTTGCGGGGAACACTGAAGCTTTCTTT. Its translation: CASSVAGNTEAFF.

This chain uses TRBV9 with TRBJ2-1; D may correspond to TRBD1 or TRBD2 (5 bases each). Germline CDR1 SGDLS, CDR2 YYNGEE. The length of the CDR3 is 15 residues. V dropped 3 bases and J dropped 0 bases, with 10 bases sitting between them. CDR3 in amino acids: CASSAGPGSYNEQFF. The CDR3 bases are TGTGCCAGCAGCGCGGGACCGGGCTCCTACAATGAGCAGTTCTTC.

J is TRBJ1-4 and V is TRBV10-3, with 7 nucleotides matching TRBD1. The length of the CDR3 is 12 residues. Germline-derived CDR1 and CDR2 are ENHRY and SYGVKD. The ends lost 10 bases at V and 7 bases at J; junction bases unmatched: 6. The CDR3 loop reads CATQGGGEKLFF. The CDR3 DNA follows: TGTGCCACCCAAGGGGGCGGTGAAAAACTGTTTTTT.

This clone was counted between two and nine times. The chain uses TRBV15 and TRBJ1-5; D call uncertain. The V end was cut by 3 bases, the J end by 7 bases, with 10 bases between. The CDR3 spans 13 residues. Germline V gene sequence: CDR1 LNHNV, CDR2 YYDKDF (reference sequence). CDR3 loop: CATSSPPGQPQHF. The CDR3 DNA is TGTGCCACCAGCAGTCCCCCGGGCCAGCCCCAGCATTTT.

The V call is TRBV7-6, the J call TRBJ2-5, with D uncertain. Germline V CDR1 and CDR2: SGHVS, FNYEAQ. The CDR3 is 15 amino acids. The V end lost 2 bases, the J end lost 2 bases, and 12 bases lay between the germline ends. Here the CDR3 DNA reads TGTGCCAGCAGCTTATATTGGTCTACACAAGAGACCCAGTACTTC. Its translation: CASSLYWSTQETQYF.

The chain joins TRBV6-1 to TRBJ1-1; TRBD1 is a possible D gene (5 bases). Trimming cost V 2 bases and J 0 bases, with 10 bases left between them. CDR3 length equals 15 residues. Germline lookup yields CDR1 MNHNS and CDR2 SASEGT. In DNA, the CDR3 is TGTGCCAGCAGTGAATTTGGGGGATTGAACACTGAAGCTTTCTTT. Protein: CASSEFGGLNTEAFF.

A remark on this clone: The same CDR3 also results from other DNA sequences found in this sample. The chain recombines TRBV10-3 with TRBJ2-3; D might be TRBD2 (6 bases). V dropped 0 bases and J dropped 3 bases, with 7 bases sitting between them. The germline gives CDR1 ENHRY, CDR2 SYGVKD. The CDR3 covers 14 residues. For the CDR3, the DNA is TGTGCCATCAGTGAGTCGGGGGGAACAGATACGCAGTATTTT. This codes for CAISESGGTDTQYF.

The chain's CDR3 is CASSYDHNEQFF. The CDR3 DNA follows: TGTGCCAGCAGTTACGACCACAATGAGCAGTTCTTC. The chain employs TRBV27 and TRBJ2-1; D not certain. Trimming cost V 4 bases and J 5 bases, with 6 bases left between them. The germline CDR1 and CDR2 sequences are MNHEY and SMNVEV (reference sequence). This CDR3 has 12 residues.

On this clone: The sample holds other DNA sequences that translate to the same CDR3. The rearrangement links TRBV7-9 to TRBJ2-7; 7 bases map to TRBD1. The trim removed 5 bases at V and 0 bases at J, leaving 4 bases unmatched. This CDR3 is 14 amino acids long. CDR1 and CDR2 from the germline V gene are SEHNR and FQNEAQ (reference sequence). The CDR3 sequence is CASSHRDSSYEQYF. The CDR3 DNA sequence: TGTGCCAGCAGCCACCGGGACAGCTCCTACGAGCAGTACTTC.

The chain carries TRBV7-9 and TRBJ1-1; TRBD1 agrees at 7 bases. The CDR3 covers 14 residues. Germline V CDR1 and CDR2: SEHNR, FQNEAQ (reference sequence). The V segment lost 3 bases and the J segment 7 bases; nucleotides outside the gene matches: 8. CDR3 protein: CASSLTGQTDEAFF. DNA for the CDR3: TGTGCCAGCAGCTTGACGGGACAGACTGATGAAGCTTTCTTT.

This chain uses TRBV5-1 with TRBJ2-2; 7 bases are shared with TRBD2. CDR1 and CDR2 (germline): SGHRS, YFSETQ. The length of the CDR3 is 16 residues. The junction had 6 bases not matched to a gene; V was cut back by 3 bases and J by 1 base. CDR3 sequence (DNA): TGCGCCAGCAGCTCCGAAGCGGGGATGAACACCGGGGAGCTGTTTTTT. Protein sequence: CASSSEAGMNTGELFF. Variable domain in full (rest from reference TRBV5-1 and TRBJ2-2): KAGVTQTPRYLIKTRGQQVTLSCSPISGHRSVSWYQQTPGQGLQFLFEYFSETQRNKGNFPGRFSGRQFSNSRSEMNVSTLELGDSALYLCASSSEAGMNTGELFFGEGSRLTVL.

The rearrangement uses TRBV4-2 and TRBJ2-4; TRBD1 aligns across 11 bases. V dropped 2 bases and J dropped 0; count of bases not matched to a gene: 18. The CDR3 is 22 residues long. In germline, CDR1 is LGHNA, CDR2 YNFKEQ. In DNA form, the CDR3 reads TGTGCCAGCAGCCAACCCGGACAGGGGGCGACTAAATCCACCTTAGCCAAAAACATTCAGTACTTC. Its translation: CASSQPGQGATKSTLAKNIQYF.

The J gene is TRBJ1-4, the V gene TRBV18; TRBD1 agrees at 9 bases. The CDR3 is made up of 16 amino acids. The V and J ends lost 3 bases and 2 bases, in that order; junction bases with no gene match: 4. CDR1 is KGHSH and CDR2 is LQKENI in the germline V gene. CDR3 sequence: CASSPGTGFTNEKLFF. DNA of the CDR3: TGTGCCAGCTCACCCGGGACAGGGTTTACTAATGAAAAACTGTTTTTT.

As to this clone: The identical CDR3 is also encoded by other nucleotide sequences in the sample. V gene TRBV7-9 combines with J gene TRBJ2-5; possibly TRBD1 for D (6 bases). The CDR3 spans 14 residues. CDR1 is SEHNR and CDR2 is FQNEAQ in the germline V gene (reference sequence). Between the trimmed V and J ends, which lost 5 bases and 2 bases, there was a span of 12 bases. In DNA form, the CDR3 reads TGTGCCAGCAGCCCCCGACAGGATCAAGAGACCCAGTACTTC. The encoded protein is CASSPRQDQETQYF.

The chain joins TRBV27 to TRBJ2-7, with unresolved D. The CDR3 contains 14 residues. The V and J ends lost 2 bases and 1 base respectively, with 9 bases between them. Germline CDR1 MNHEY, CDR2 SMNVEV (reference sequence). The CDR3, as DNA: TGTGCCAGCAGTTTACATGGCGCATCCTACGAGCAGTACTTC. Its protein product is CASSLHGASYEQYF.

The J gene is TRBJ2-7, the V gene TRBV9, with TRBD2 matching over 7 bases. With V trimmed by 0 bases and J by 7 bases, 10 bases remained unmatched. This CDR3 is built from 15 residues. In germline, CDR1 is SGDLS, CDR2 YYNGEE. This chain's CDR3 is CASSVAGLGLNEQYF. CDR3 nucleotide sequence: TGTGCCAGCAGCGTAGCTGGACTAGGCTTAAATGAGCAGTACTTC.

V is TRBV13 and J is TRBJ1-2; perhaps TRBD1 as D (5 bases). The CDR3 has 13 amino acids. Germline CDR1 is PRHDT and CDR2 is FYEKMQ (reference sequence). V was clipped by 5 bases and J by 6 bases, with 13 bases between them. The DNA of the CDR3 is TGTGCCAGCAGCATTGAAGACAGTCATGGCTACACCTTC. Translating it yields CASSIEDSHGYTF.

The V call is TRBV6-5, the J call TRBJ2-2; tentatively, D is TRBD1 (6 bases). CDR3 size: 15 residues. Trimming removed 4 bases at V and 3 bases at J, with 12 bases between. Germline V gives CDR1 MNHEY, CDR2 SVGAGI. In nucleotides, the CDR3 is TGTGCCAGCAGTTCCGAGGGGGTTCACACCGGGGAGCTGTTTTTT. It is translated as CASSSEGVHTGELFF.

This sequence joins TRBV7-2 and TRBJ2-4, with no clear D. Looked up from germline, CDR1 is SGHTA and CDR2 is FQGNSA. The CDR3 has 12 residues. V lost 6 bases, J lost 6 bases, and 9 bases lay in between. The CDR3 protein is CASSSSINIQYF. Here the CDR3 DNA reads TGTGCCAGCAGTTCCTCTATAAACATTCAGTACTTC.

The V and J genes are TRBV14 and TRBJ2-7; D possibly matches TRBD1 or TRBD2 (5 bases each). With 1 base removed from V and 4 bases from J, the gap between germline ends came to 11 bases. The CDR3 extends over 14 amino acids. Looked up from germline, CDR1 is SGHDN and CDR2 is FVKESK. The CDR3 is CASSQGGREYEQYF. The CDR3 DNA is TGTGCCAGCAGCCAAGGGGGCAGGGAGTACGAGCAGTACTTC. Full variable domain (outside the CDR3, taken from reference TRBV14 and TRBJ2-7): EAGVTQFPSHSVIEKGQTVTLRCDPISGHDNLYWYRRVMGKEIKFLLHFVKESKQDESGMPNNRFLAERTGGTYSTLKVQPAELEDSGVYFCASSQGGREYEQYFGPGTRLTVT.

Of note for this clone: The identical CDR3 is also encoded by other nucleotide sequences in the sample. The chain combines TRBV6-5 with TRBJ2-7; D remains unclear. V shed 0 bases and J shed 4 bases, with 10 bases lying between them. Germline loops: CDR1 MNHEY, CDR2 SVGAGI. The CDR3 spans 14 residues. As DNA, the CDR3 is TGTGCCAGCAGTTACTCGTCGCCGGTGTACGAGCAGTACTTC. Encoded protein: CASSYSSPVYEQYF.

The chain employs TRBV11-2 and TRBJ2-1, with D possibly TRBD2 on 5 matching bases. Trimming cost V 3 bases and J 2 bases, with 8 bases left between them. This CDR3 region has 14 residues. Germline lookup yields CDR1 SGHAT and CDR2 FQNNGV. The CDR3 DNA sequence: TGTGCCAGCAGCTTTGTCGGGGCCTACAATGAGCAGTTCTTC. This sequence encodes CASSFVGAYNEQFF. The full variable domain, in which reference TRBV11-2 and TRBJ2-1 provide the parts outside the CDR3, is EAGVAQSPRYKIIEKRQSVAFWCNPISGHATLYWYQQILGQGPKLLIQFQNNGVVDDSQLPKDRFSAERLKGVDSTLKIQPAKLEDSAVYLCASSFVGAYNEQFFGPGTRLTVL.

This chain uses TRBV9 with TRBJ1-2; no firm D call. The CDR3 consists of 14 residues. The germline V and J ends were trimmed by 0 bases and 5 bases, with 11 bases remaining between them. Germline V gene sequence: CDR1 SGDLS, CDR2 YYNGEE. The CDR3 DNA sequence: TGTGCCAGCAGCGTAGGAGATCAATTATATGGCTACACCTTC. This gives the protein CASSVGDQLYGYTF.

The CDR3 DNA follows: TGTGCCATCAGTGAGCGTACGGTCACTGAAGCTTTCTTT. Amino acids: CAISERTVTEAFF. This rearrangement joins TRBV10-3 to TRBJ1-1; D not resolved. The CDR3 is 13 amino acids. Trimming took 2 bases from V and 4 from J, leaving 8 bases between them. Per the germline V gene, CDR1 is ENHRY and CDR2 is SYGVKD.

J is TRBJ2-7 and V is TRBV27; either TRBD1 or TRBD2 may fit D (5 bases each). Germline CDR1 and CDR2: MNHEY and SMNVEV (reference sequence). V lost 5 bases, J lost 2 bases, and 13 bases lay in between. The CDR3 has 14 amino acids. CDR3 coding DNA: TGTGCCAGCAGTCTAGGGACCGCGACCTACGAGCAGTACTTC. Its protein is CASSLGTATYEQYF.

The chain joins TRBV11-3 to TRBJ1-1; a possible D gene is TRBD1 (5 bases). The CDR3 runs to 13 residues. Germline CDR1 is SGHNT and CDR2 is YENEEA. V dropped 5 bases and J dropped 6 bases, with 13 bases sitting between them. CDR3 DNA sequence: TGTGCCAGCAGCGGGGGAGGTATCCCTGAAGCTTTCTTT. Residues: CASSGGGIPEAFF.